The rows below give T cell receptor beta chains drawn from one sample of a study of blood T cell repertoires in COVID-19. Measured with immunoSEQ multiplex PCR; TCRdb has only the in-frame clones, and not every one. The data show about 250,000 clones, about 86% seen once. The specimen sequenced was peripheral blood. These receptors all stem from an elderly man with acute or convalescent COVID-19. Both conserved end residues are part of each CDR3. D genes are given only for firm matches. The listing skips clone size in some rows; elsewhere it reads once, few, many or a size class.

clone size	J gene	V gene	D gene	CDR3 DNA	CDR3 protein
once	TRBJ2-3	TRBV20-1	-	TGCAGTGCTAGTTCTCTCATTGGGGTTACTAATAGCGGAACGCAGTATTTT	CSASSLIGVTNSGTQYF
few	TRBJ2-7	TRBV28	TRBD1	TGTGCCACTAAGAGGCCCGGGACAGGCTACGAGCAGTACTTC	CATKRPGTGYEQYF
-	TRBJ1-1	TRBV5-1	-	TGCGCCAGCAGCCGGGGGGCAAGTACTGAAGCTTTCTTT	CASSRGASTEAFF
-	TRBJ1-1	TRBV18	-	TGTGCCAGCTCACCAATGACAGGACCGAACACTGAAGCTTTCTTT	CASSPMTGPNTEAFF
-	TRBJ1-3	TRBV29-1	-	TGCAGCGTTGAAGAACCGCGGGGACGGCGATCTGGAAACACCATATATTTT	CSVEEPRGRRSGNTIYF
-	TRBJ1-1	TRBV6-5	TRBD1	TGTGCCAGCAGCACAGGACAGGGTCGTTCGGAAGCTTTCTTT	CASSTGQGRSEAFF
once	TRBJ1-2	TRBV7-9	-	TGTGCCAGCAGCTTAATTCAACAGACCGACTATGGCTACACCTTC	CASSLIQQTDYGYTF
-	TRBJ2-1	TRBV7-9	-	TGTGCCAGCAGCTTAGTCCGGGGGGCGGTAAATGAGCAGTTCTTC	CASSLVRGAVNEQFF
once	TRBJ1-2	TRBV20-1	TRBD1	TGCAGTGCCGGACAGGGGCATGGCTACACCTTC	CSAGQGHGYTF
once	TRBJ1-5	TRBV19	TRBD1	TGTGCCACCCAGCAGGGGGTGCCCCCTCAGCCCCAGCATTTT	CATQQGVPPQPQHF
-	TRBJ2-4	TRBV2	-	TGTGCCAGCACTTGGACTCTAGCCAAAAACATTCAGTACTTC	CASTWTLAKNIQYF
-	TRBJ1-2	TRBV7-2	-	TGTGCCAGCAGCTTCGAGACAGACCTTAACTATGGCTACACCTTC	CASSFETDLNYGYTF
-	TRBJ2-2	TRBV24-1	TRBD2	TGTGCCACTGGACTAGCGGGAGGGCCGAGGACCGGGGAGCTGTTTTTT	CATGLAGGPRTGELFF
-	TRBJ2-3	TRBV12-5	-	TGTGCTAGTGGTTTGGTACGCAGGGGACCTTACATCGGTACGCAGTATTTT	CASGLVRRGPYIGTQYF
-	TRBJ2-1	TRBV28	TRBD1	TGTGCCAGCAGACCGGGACAGAGATACAATGAGCAGTTCTTC	CASRPGQRYNEQFF